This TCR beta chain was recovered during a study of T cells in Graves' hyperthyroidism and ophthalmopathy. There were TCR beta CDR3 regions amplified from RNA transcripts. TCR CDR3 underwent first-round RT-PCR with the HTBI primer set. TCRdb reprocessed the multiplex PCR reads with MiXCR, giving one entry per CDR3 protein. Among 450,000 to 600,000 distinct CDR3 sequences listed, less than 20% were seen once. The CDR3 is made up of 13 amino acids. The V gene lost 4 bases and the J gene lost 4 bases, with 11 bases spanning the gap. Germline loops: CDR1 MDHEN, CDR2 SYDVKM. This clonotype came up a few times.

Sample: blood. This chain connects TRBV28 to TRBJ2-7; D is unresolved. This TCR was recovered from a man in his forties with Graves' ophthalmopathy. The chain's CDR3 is CASSSGGDYEQYF. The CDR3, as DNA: TGTGCCAGCAGTTCGGGCGGCGATTACGAGCAGTACTTC.